This is a list of T cell receptor beta chains from one sample in a study of identical twins. TCRdb re-derived calls from the 5' RACE reads in MiXCR, one entry per CDR3 protein. The data contain some 660,000 distinct CDR3 sequences, 8.6% of them seen just once; the ten biggest clones take up around 0.95%. This sample was shared with a second study, whose subject was yellow fever vaccine responses in identical twins.

Sequenced: PBMCs. The source is a woman between 18 and 29 years old in good health. The CDR3 runs from the conserved cysteine through the conserved F or W. A D gene is named only where the DNA matches it firmly. Size is omitted from some rows. Given values are once, few, many or a class for expanded clones.

>NA|TRBD2|TRBV7-2|TRBJ2-7
TGTGCCAGCAGCTTAGTTTTAGCGGGAGGGTCCGCCTACGAGCAGTACTTC
CASSLVLAGGSAYEQYF
>few|TRBD2|TRBV6-1|TRBJ2-7
TGTGCCAGCAGATGGACTAGCGAGATCTCCTACGAGCAGTACTTC
CASRWTSEISYEQYF
>few|TRBD2|TRBV4-3|TRBJ2-4
TGCGCCAGCAGCCAAGAGTCTAGCGGGATGCGGTCGCGGAACATTCAGTACTTC
CASSQESSGMRSRNIQYF
>NA|NA|TRBV10-3|TRBJ2-3
TGTGCCATCAGTGAAGGCGGGGGCACAGATACGCAGTATTTT
CAISEGGGTDTQYF
>few|TRBD2|TRBV25-1|TRBJ2-7
TGTGCCAGCAGTGGGCTAGCGGGGTGGAACGAGCAGTACTTC
CASSGLAGWNEQYF
>many|TRBD1|TRBV6-6|TRBJ1-4
TGTGCCAGCAGCCAGGGGGAGGAAAAACTGTTTTTT
CASSQGEEKLFF
>many|NA|TRBV5-6|TRBJ2-7
TGTGCCAGCAGCGTGGGGCCCGGGGAGCAGTACTTC
CASSVGPGEQYF
>few|NA|TRBV24-1|TRBJ2-5
TGTGCCGTATGGACCCTAGAAAACCAAGAGACCCAGTACTTC
CAVWTLENQETQYF
>few|NA|TRBV29-1|TRBJ1-2
TGCAGCGTGGGACGCGACTACACCTTC
CSVGRDYTF
>NA|NA|TRBV6-1|TRBJ1-5
TGTGCCAGCAGTACCGGACCACATCAGCCCCAGCATTTT
CASSTGPHQPQHF
>NA|TRBD1|TRBV3-1|TRBJ2-5
TGTGCCAGCAGCCAAGGACAGGGGGTAGAGACCCAGTACTTC
CASSQGQGVETQYF
>NA|TRBD2|TRBV9|TRBJ2-1
TGTGCCAGCACCCGACAGGGACTAGCCAATTACAATGAGCAGTTCTTC
CASTRQGLANYNEQFF